Sequencing of this TCR beta chain was carried out in a study of CD8 T cells in Susac syndrome (dated by TCRdb to between 2019 and 2020). In the study overall: Of the Susac syndrome patients who were sequenced, 5 or 6 had clinically active disease and roughly 8 were in clinical remission. At blood withdrawal, Susac syndrome patients were either therapy-naive, taking corticosteroids (in some cases with IVIg as well), or taking IVIg alone. The study used repertoire sequencing to test whether antigen drove CD8+ T cell activation and differentiation in Susac syndrome. The study compared CD8+ T cell repertoire clonality among about a dozen healthy donors, around 14 Susac syndrome patients and roughly 15 multiple sclerosis patients.

This clonotype was picked up a small number of times. Its target antigen remains unknown. No qualities accompany the bases; no much larger clone lies one base away. Peripheral blood CD8+ and CD4+ T cells from healthy donors, Susac syndrome patients and multiple sclerosis patients were profiled by high-throughput TCR beta sequencing. Recently defined diagnostic criteria for definite or probable disease were met by the Susac syndrome patients. Bulk CD8+ and CD4+ T cells were purified magnetically by negative isolation, whereas CD8+ TEMRA cells were enriched by FACS. Blood was collected in EDTA tubes and processed within 24 hours, with PBMCs isolated through density gradient centrifugation. PBMCs intended for TCR sequencing were cryopreserved in liquid nitrogen and were subsequently thawed in a 37 degrees C water bath. The sorted or isolated CD4+, CD8+ and CD8+ TEMRA cells reached a purity of at least 90%.

RNA was extracted using the RNeasy kit, and about 0.5 to 1 ug of the RNA was reverse transcribed with random hexamers. TCR beta CDR3 regions were amplified with the immunoSEQ multiplex PCR assay covering 54 Vbeta and 13 Jbeta segments. Bias from PCR amplification was corrected by using a synthetic template baseline for primer optimization and for computational correction. The study's processing was this. Reads were annotated to V, D and J genes according to IMGT and were analyzed with immunoSEQ Analyzer, with only productive sequences retained. To calculate clonality, Shannon entropy was normalized by log2 of the number of productive unique sequences and then subtracted from one. Public and private clones were assessed among the 100 most prevalent clones of each patient and control. Clones were defined as Susac-specific when absent from the healthy and MS cohorts, from 1052 published viral clones and from other ImmuneACCESS disease sequences. In TCRdb, the public reads were trimmed at Q25 with fastp and aligned with MiXCR, with productive beta chains retained. Each record represents a unique CDR3 protein, reported with the most common genes and DNA among its rows. For this entry, the V and J calls and clone size follow TCRdb and not the study's own pipeline. The sample profile shows about 120,000 distinct CDR3 sequences; just under 95% of them were found once. The ten largest clones represent about 0.27% of the sample.

Study-wide findings and limitations: The study acknowledged that relatively few individuals were included in the TCR sequencing and HLA analysis. Clonal expansion was observed in Susac syndrome CD8+ repertoires, with the highest expansion in CD8+ TEMRA cells and greater expansion in clinically active than in remitting patients. In the total CD8+ and CD8+ TEMRA repertoires, roughly 15 and five Susac-specific public clones, respectively, were identified.

The sequence came from a human donor with Susac syndrome. The sample consisted of CD8+ T cells from PBMCs.

The CDR3 loop reads CASSQEGNQPQHF. The DNA reads as follows: TGTGCCAGCAGCCAGGAAGGTAATCAGCCCCAGCATTTT. The chain links TRBV3-1 with TRBJ1-5; no D segment can be confidently identified. In the germline V gene (reference sequence), CDR1 corresponds to LGHDT and CDR2 to YNNKEL. Measured from the cysteine to the phenylalanine, the CDR3 is 13 residues long. Only the CDR3 region is kept as DNA, spanning 39 bases read in frame from base 1. The junction carries 7 bases between V and J, which are trimmed by 3 bases and 4 bases respectively.